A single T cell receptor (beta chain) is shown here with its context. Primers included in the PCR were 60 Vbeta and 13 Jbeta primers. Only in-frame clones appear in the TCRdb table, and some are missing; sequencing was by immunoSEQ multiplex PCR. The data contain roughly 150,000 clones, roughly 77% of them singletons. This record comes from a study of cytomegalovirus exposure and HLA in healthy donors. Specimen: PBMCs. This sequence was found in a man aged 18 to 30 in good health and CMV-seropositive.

The CDR3 region has the DNA TGTGCCAGCAGCGCTAAGAGACAGGGAGTACCCAACTATGGCTACACCTTC. Its translation is CASSAKRQGVPNYGYTF. The gene calls are TRBV7-8 and TRBJ1-2, with 7 bases lining up with TRBD1. The CDR3 consists of 17 residues. After removal of 5 bases from V and 2 bases from J, the junction contained 14 bases not matched to a gene. CDR1 and CDR2 from the germline V gene are SGHVS and FQNEAQ. The full variable domain, completed using reference TRBV7-8 and TRBJ1-2, is GAGVSQSPRYKVAKRGQDVALRCDPISGHVSLFWYQQALGQGPEFLTYFQNEAQLDKSGLPSDRFFAERPEGSVSTLKIQRTQQEDSAVYLCASSAKRQGVPNYGYTFGSGTRLTVV.